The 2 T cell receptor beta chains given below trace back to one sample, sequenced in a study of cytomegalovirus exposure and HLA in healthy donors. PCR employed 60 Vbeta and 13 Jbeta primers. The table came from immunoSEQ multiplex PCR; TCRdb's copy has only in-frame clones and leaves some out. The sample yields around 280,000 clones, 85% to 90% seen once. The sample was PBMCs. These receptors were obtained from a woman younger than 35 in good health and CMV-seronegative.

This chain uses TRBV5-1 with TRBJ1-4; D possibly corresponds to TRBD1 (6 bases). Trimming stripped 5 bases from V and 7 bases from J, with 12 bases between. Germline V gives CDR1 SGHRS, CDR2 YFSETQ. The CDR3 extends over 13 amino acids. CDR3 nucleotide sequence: TGCGCCAGCAGTAGGGGGGGGTCTGAAAAACTGTTTTTT. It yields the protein CASSRGGSEKLFF.

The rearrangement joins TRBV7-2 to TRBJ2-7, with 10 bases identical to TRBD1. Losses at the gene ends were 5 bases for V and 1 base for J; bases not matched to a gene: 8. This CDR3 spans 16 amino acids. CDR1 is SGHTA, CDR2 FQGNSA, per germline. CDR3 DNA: TGTGCCAGCAGCCGTTCCTCGGGACAGGGGTCCTACGAGCAGTACTTC. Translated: CASSRSSGQGSYEQYF. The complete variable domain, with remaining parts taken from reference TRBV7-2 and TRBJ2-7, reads GAGVSQSPSNKVTEKGKDVELRCDPISGHTALYWYRQSLGQGLEFLIYFQGNSAPDKSGLPSDRFSAERTGGSVSTLTIQRTQQEDSAVYLCASSRSSGQGSYEQYFGPGTRLTVT.